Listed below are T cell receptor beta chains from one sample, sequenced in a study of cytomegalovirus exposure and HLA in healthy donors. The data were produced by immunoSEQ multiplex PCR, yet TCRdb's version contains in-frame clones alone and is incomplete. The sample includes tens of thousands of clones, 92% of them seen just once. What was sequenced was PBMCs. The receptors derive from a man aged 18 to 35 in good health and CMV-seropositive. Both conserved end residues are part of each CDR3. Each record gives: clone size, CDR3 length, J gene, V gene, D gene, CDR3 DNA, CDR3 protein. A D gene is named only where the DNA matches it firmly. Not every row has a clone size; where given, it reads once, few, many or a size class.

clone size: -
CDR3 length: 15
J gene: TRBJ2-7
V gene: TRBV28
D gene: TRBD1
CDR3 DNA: TGTGCCAGCACCCCTCCAAGGGACAGATCCTACGAGCAGTACTTC
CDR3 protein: CASTPPRDRSYEQYF

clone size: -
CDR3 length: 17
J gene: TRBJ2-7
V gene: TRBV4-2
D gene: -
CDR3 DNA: TGTGCCAGCAGCCAACTAAGCCTCGAGGGCATGTCCTACGAGCAGTACTTC
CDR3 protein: CASSQLSLEGMSYEQYF

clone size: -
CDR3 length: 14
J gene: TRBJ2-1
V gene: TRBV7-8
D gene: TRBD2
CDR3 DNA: TGTGCCAGCAGCTACAGGACTAGCGGAAATGAGCAGTTCTTC
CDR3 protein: CASSYRTSGNEQFF

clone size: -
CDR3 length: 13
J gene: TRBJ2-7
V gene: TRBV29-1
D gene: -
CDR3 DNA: TGCAGCGTTGGGGGGGGCGCTCTTTACGAGCAGTACTTC
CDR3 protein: CSVGGGALYEQYF

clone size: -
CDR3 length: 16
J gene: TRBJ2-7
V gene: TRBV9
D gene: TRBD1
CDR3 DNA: TGTGCCAGCAGCGTGTCCCCGGGACAGGGGGCCTACGAGCAGTACTTC
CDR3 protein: CASSVSPGQGAYEQYF

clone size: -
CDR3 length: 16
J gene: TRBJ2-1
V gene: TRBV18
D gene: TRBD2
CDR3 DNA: TGTGCCAGCTCAACGGTGGCCGGGACTAGCGACAATGAGCAGTTCTTC
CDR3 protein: CASSTVAGTSDNEQFF

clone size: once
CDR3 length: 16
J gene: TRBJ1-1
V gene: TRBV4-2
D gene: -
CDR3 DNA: TGTGCCAGCAGCCAAGAGGAGGGTACGGGGAACACTGAAGCTTTCTTT
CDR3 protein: CASSQEEGTGNTEAFF

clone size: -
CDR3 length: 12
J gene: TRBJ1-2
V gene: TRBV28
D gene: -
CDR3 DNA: TGTGCCAGCAGTTTAACGAGCTATGGCTACACCTTC
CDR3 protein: CASSLTSYGYTF

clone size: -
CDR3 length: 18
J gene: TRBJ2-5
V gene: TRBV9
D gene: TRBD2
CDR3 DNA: TGTGCCAGCAGCTACAAAGGGCGGACTAGCGGGCGACAAGAGACCCAGTACTTC
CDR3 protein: CASSYKGRTSGRQETQYF

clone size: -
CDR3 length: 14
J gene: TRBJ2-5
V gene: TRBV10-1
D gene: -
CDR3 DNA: TGCGCCAGCAGTGAGTCAGCGGCCCGGCAGACCCAGTACTTC
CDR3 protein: CASSESAARQTQYF

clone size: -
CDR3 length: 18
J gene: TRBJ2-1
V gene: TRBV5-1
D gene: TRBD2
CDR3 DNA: TGCGCCAGCAGCCGAATGTCCAAAACTAGCGGGAGGTCTATTGAGCAGTTCTTC
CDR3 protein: CASSRMSKTSGRSIEQFF

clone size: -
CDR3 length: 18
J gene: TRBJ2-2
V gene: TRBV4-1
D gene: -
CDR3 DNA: TGCGCCAGCAGTCGCGTAATAGTGGGGGACACACACACCGGGGAGCTGTTTTTT
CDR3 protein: CASSRVIVGDTHTGELFF

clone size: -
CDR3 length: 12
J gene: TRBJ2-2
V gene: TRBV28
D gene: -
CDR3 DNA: TGTGCCAGCAGCGGACAAACCGGGGAGCTGTTTTTT
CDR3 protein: CASSGQTGELFF

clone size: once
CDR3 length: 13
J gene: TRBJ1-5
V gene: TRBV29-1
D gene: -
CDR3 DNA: TGCAGCGCAGGCCGTGGAAACAATCAGCCCCAGCATTTT
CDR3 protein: CSAGRGNNQPQHF

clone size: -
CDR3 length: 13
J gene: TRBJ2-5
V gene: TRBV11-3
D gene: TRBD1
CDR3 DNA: TGTGCCAGCAGCCCTGACAGGGGTGAGACCCAGTACTTC
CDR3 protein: CASSPDRGETQYF

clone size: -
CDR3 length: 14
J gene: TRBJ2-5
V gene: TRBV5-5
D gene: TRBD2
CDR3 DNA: TGTGCCAGCAGCCTGAGGCGGGAGGCAGAGACCCAGTACTTC
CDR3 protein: CASSLRREAETQYF

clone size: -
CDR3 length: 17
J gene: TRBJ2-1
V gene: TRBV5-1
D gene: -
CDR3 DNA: TGCGCCAGCAGCTTAGGGGGGGGACCCGGGAGCGGGGATGAGCAGTTCTTC
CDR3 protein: CASSLGGGPGSGDEQFF

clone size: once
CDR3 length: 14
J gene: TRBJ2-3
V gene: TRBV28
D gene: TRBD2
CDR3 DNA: TGTGCCAGCAGCAGGGATCGGGGGGCAGATACGCAGTATTTT
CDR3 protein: CASSRDRGADTQYF

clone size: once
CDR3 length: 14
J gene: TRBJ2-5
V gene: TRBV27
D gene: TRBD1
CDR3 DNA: TGTGCCAGCAAATTGGCAGGGGGCGGGGAGACCCAGTACTTC
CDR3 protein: CASKLAGGGETQYF

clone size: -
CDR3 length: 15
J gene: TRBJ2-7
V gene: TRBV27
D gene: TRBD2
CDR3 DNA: TGTGCCAGCGCCAATGGCGGGAGGGCCGGGTACGAGCAGTACTTC
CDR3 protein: CASANGGRAGYEQYF